The source of this T cell receptor beta chain is a study of cytomegalovirus exposure and HLA in healthy donors (dated by TCRdb to about 2017). General notes on the study: According to an earlier analysis of 587 of the donors, some 180 million T cells yielded approximately 120 million unique TCR beta sequences and approximately 300 Gb of sequence data. An early release covering 550 to 700 HLA-typed donors comprised 250 to 350 gigabases of sequencing data and 85 million to 100 million unique TCR sequences. The genetic ancestry cluster associated with self-reported Caucasian donors included over 80% of the 350 to 500 genotyped donors. The study aimed to test whether signatures of past pathogen exposure could be identified by cataloging public T cell receptors. Using immunosequencing, the study profiled T cell repertoires from 500 to 800 subjects and related those repertoires to cytomegalovirus serostatus. A separate validation cohort of roughly 110 different subjects was used in addition to the approximately 700-subject first cohort. The study combined high-throughput TCR immunosequencing, statistical association of individual TCRs with disease status, and machine learning to predict cytomegalovirus infection status. To study patterns of TCR occurrence, a later analysis re-analyzed previously published TCR beta repertoires from 650 to 750 donors and added high-resolution HLA genotyping. Rather than using new phenotypic data, the later analysis identified candidate immune exposures from TCR beta sequences and from how often those sequences occurred across donors. In an earlier analysis of 500 to 650 of the donors, high-throughput TCR beta sequencing was used to judge whether each TCR beta V gene segment behaved as functional or pseudogenic. Donor age, sex, ethnicity and CMV serostatus were compiled together with the repertoire data. A later genetic analysis took genome-wide SNP genotypes for about 60% of the roughly 670 donors and used that subset as a discovery cohort. Every repertoire in the discovery cohort had been generated on one and the same sequencing platform. Both class I and class II loci were covered by HLA typing, at four-digit resolution. Typing coverage varied by locus: about 620-630 donors for A, B, C, DRB1 and DQB1; roughly 500 for DQA1; more than 600 for DPA1; about 450 for DPB1. Four to six DR-DQ haplotypes were handled as single units for association and clustering, since linkage in the cohort was strong. Across 398 genotyped donors of the cohort, an average of roughly 250,000 unique TCR beta nucleotide sequences per donor were sequenced, and roughly 20% of those sequences were non-productive.

V drops 4 bases and J drops 3 bases, leaving 6 bases in between. Measured from the cysteine to the phenylalanine, the CDR3 is 13 residues long. Just CDR3 DNA is preserved here, 39 bases in frame from base 1. CDR1 and CDR2 are read off the germline V gene as SGHDN and FVKESK. The library was obtained by the immunoSEQ multiplex PCR assay. For the multiplex PCR, a mixture combining 60 forward primers for TCR Vbeta segments and 13 reverse primers for TCR Jbeta segments was used. The CDR3 region of rearranged TCR beta genes was amplified from genomic DNA by a multiplex PCR assay. The amplified TCR beta libraries were sequenced on the Illumina HiSeq System as 87-base-pair reads. In the source study's methods: Across the 600 to 700 repertoires, a later analysis counted approximately 83 million unique TCR beta chains, around 10 million of which were shared by at least two donors. A nearest-neighbor algorithm error-corrected the raw reads and collapsed the reads into unique sequences, merging closely related sequences to remove PCR and sequencing errors. Alignment of CDR3 sequences to IMGT reference sequences was used to assign V, D and J gene segments. For a sequence to be retained, a match of at least six nucleotides was required to both a V gene segment and a J gene segment. Rearrangements were classified as productive when the CDR3 lacked stop codons and remained in frame with V and J, and all other rearrangements were classified as non-productive. Following IMGT convention, CDR3 was defined as the stretch from the second conserved V-encoded cysteine up to the conserved J-encoded phenylalanine. The earlier analysis of about 590 of the donors excluded sequences that lacked an unambiguous match to a single V gene segment. An earlier analysis of a few hundred of the donors called V segments functional above 56.7% productive rearrangements and segregating when the between-donor standard deviation exceeded 5%. To diagnose cytomegalovirus status from the catalog of TCR beta chain sequences, a statistical classification framework was built. In a later analysis, TCR nucleotide sequences were compared against IMGT/GENE-DB human TR gene sequences so that V and J genes could be assigned. Using the TCRdist pipeline, a later analysis assigned CDR3 sequences along with most-parsimonious VDJ recombination scenarios. In a later analysis, every TCR beta chain was defined by the combination of its CDR3 amino acid sequence and its V-gene family, and reads without a unique V-gene family were dropped. A later analysis removed 550 to 650 highly shared, low-generation-probability nucleotide sequences to deal with suspected cross-contamination and a sequencing artifact. In a later analysis, a clonal expansion index was calculated for each public chain from normalized within-repertoire ranks of inferred template counts. In a later analysis, generation probabilities were computed with a VDJ recombination model fitted to out-of-frame rearrangements, and the resulting probabilities were checked against IGoR. Hypergeometric tests were used in a later analysis to score TCR-TCR, TCR-HLA and TCR-CMV co-occurrence, with a repertoire-size bias correction applied to the TCR pairs. To estimate false discovery rates, a later analysis permuted the HLA or CMV assignments 20 times. In a later analysis, co-occurring TCRs were grouped using DBSCAN, with TCRdist sequence similarity added in when clustering inside HLA-allele-positive subsets. Repertoires with fewer than 30,000 or more than 120,000 public chains, plus five repertoires with anomalous nucleotide sharing, were excluded from co-occurrence clustering. The immuneACCESS repertoire file appears here via TCRdb, limited to in-frame rearrangements. These files lack a portion of the clones; in checked studies, under half of the deficit traces to unresolved V genes, and the cause of the others is not known. D and trimming were read from the DNA, whereas the V and J calls and clone size are those reported in that table. In all, the sample holds about 170,000 clones, and around 81% of those were seen once. Of the sample, approximately 2.1% falls within the top ten clones.

What the study reported, not specific to this receptor: In a later analysis, some 18,000 TCR beta sequences were associated with specific HLA alleles at a false discovery rate of 0.05. Linkage disequilibrium might explain the correlated functional status among segregating V segments, but an unknown experimental factor could not be ruled out. According to a later analysis, parvovirus B19, influenza, CMV and Epstein-Barr virus appeared linked to several top co-occurrence clusters. Because some donors lacked HLA typing at each locus, the association tests relied only on the typed subset. When HLA alleles, especially DR and DQ, strongly co-occurred, attributing TCR associations to individual alleles was difficult. In vitro tests confirmed that three of the cytomegalovirus-associated TCR beta chains recognize cytomegalovirus antigens. Most TCR sequences were observed very rarely across donors, whereas some public TCRs were present in many individuals. A later analysis found that most CMV-associated TCR beta chains appeared HLA-restricted, with HLA associations seemingly driven largely by CMV exposure. The 87-base-pair reads could not distinguish some IMGT-functional V segments, including TRBV6-2 and TRBV6-3, so those segments were excluded. Some 15 rarely observed V segments, including chromosome 9 orphons, were excluded from the earlier analysis of about 610 of the donors because counts were too low. According to a later analysis, TCR association rates differed among HLA loci, with DRB1 alleles showing the most associated TCRs and HLA-C alleles showing the fewest. In a later analysis, HLA-associated TCR beta chains were found to be more clonally expanded and to have lower generation probabilities than equally common non-associated chains. In a later genetic analysis, fewer N-insertions in productive TCRs were reported among donors in an Asian-associated ancestry cluster than the roughly 640-donor mean. Sequencing depth was assumed to be roughly uniform across donors in the presence/absence analyses, though that assumption may not hold. Immune exposure information for the cohort was limited to CMV serostatus. A total of 164 TCR beta chains were listed by the study as associated with cytomegalovirus. A cluster of highly shared sequence variants was judged likely to be a technical artifact of the sequencing pipeline. Only TCR beta chains were sequenced in this cohort, and the absence of alpha or paired-chain data limited detectable features. In an earlier analysis of some 550 of the donors, most TCR beta V segments were observed in productive rearrangements about 87% or about 30% of the time, broadly matching IMGT annotations. The authors suggested that the approach could potentially be extended to other disease states and immunological phenotypes. V-gene and J-gene trimming of TCR beta chains was associated with a missense DCLRE1C variant in a later genetic analysis, and the association was replicated in an independent cohort. In both the original and validation cohorts, the classifier was reported to diagnose cytomegalovirus status with high specificity and sensitivity. A further reported finding was that TCR beta sequences accurately predicted the HLA-A and HLA-B alleles for most subjects in the first cohort.

In total, approximately 690 healthy bone marrow donors made up the cohort. At the time of sampling, all cohort members were nominally healthy, though unrecorded immune exposures were likely present. The donor tested CMV seropositive, placing the donor among the 250 to 350 seropositive members of the cohort. Each donor provided a peripheral blood sample, and peripheral blood mononuclear cells were used for TCR beta sequencing. Genomic DNA was extracted from the blood cell samples with the Qiagen DNeasy Blood Extraction Kit. About this clone itself: Its antigen remains unidentified. Base qualities are not at hand, and no much larger clone is one base apart.

The sequence is built from TRBV14 and TRBJ2-2, with the D gene uncertain. The receptor's source is a woman aged 25 to 39 in good health and CMV-seropositive. Sequenced sample: PBMCs. The CDR3 loop reads CASSPSYTGELFF. The nucleotide sequence is given as TGTGCCAGCAGCCCCTCTTACACCGGGGAGCTGTTTTTT. The CDR3 plus the reference TRBV14 and TRBJ2-2 genes for the other parts give the full variable domain: EAGVTQFPSHSVIEKGQTVTLRCDPISGHDNLYWYRRVMGKEIKFLLHFVKESKQDESGMPNNRFLAERTGGTYSTLKVQPAELEDSGVYFCASSPSYTGELFFGEGSRLTVL.